This TCR beta chain was identified during a study of cytomegalovirus exposure and HLA in healthy donors. For the study at large: Ancestry clustering placed 81% of 350 to 500 genotyped donors in the Caucasian-associated cluster. Study observations and caveats: According to a later analysis, most TCR beta chains associated with CMV appeared HLA-restricted. The study labeled 150 or so TCR beta chains cytomegalovirus-associated.

The CDR3 totals 16 residues. Germline V gene sequence: CDR1 LNHDA, CDR2 SQIVND (reference sequence). The ends lost 3 bases at V and 2 bases at J; junction bases unmatched: 8. This PCR relied on a set of 60 Vbeta primers and 13 Jbeta primers. Per the study methods: Unique TCR beta chains totaled some 80 million in a later count, with some 10 million of them shared. Sequencing was performed with immunoSEQ multiplex PCR; in TCRdb, only in-frame clones are kept and a portion is missing. V, J and clone size reflect that table, while D and trimming were determined from the DNA. This table holds 150,000 to 200,000 clones, roughly 83% found once. As to this clone: Its cognate antigen is unknown.

Material for sequencing was PBMCs. The TCR sequence derives from a woman aged 50 to 60 in good health and CMV-seronegative. The rearrangement links TRBV19 to TRBJ2-5; 8 bases align to TRBD1. CDR3 DNA sequence: TGTGCCAGTAGTATGCCACGACAGGGGAGTCAAGAGACCCAGTACTTC. The encoded protein is CASSMPRQGSQETQYF. Filled out from reference TRBV19 and TRBJ2-5, the complete variable domain reads DGGITQSPKYLFRKEGQNVTLSCEQNLNHDAMYWYRQDPGQGLRLIYYSQIVNDFQKGDIAEGYSVSREKKESFPLTVTSAQKNPTAFYLCASSMPRQGSQETQYFGPGTRLLVL.